Reported below is one T cell receptor beta chain. The data originate from a study of T-cell reconstitution after alpha-beta-depleted transplantation in children. Trimming left V 3 bases short and J 0 bases short, with 12 bases between. The germline V gene has CDR1 KGHSH and CDR2 LQKENI. This CDR3 is built from 16 residues. Unique molecular identifiers tagged the TCRbeta library. TCRdb passed the PCR reads through MiXCR, listing each CDR3 protein once. This sample has 210,000 or so distinct CDR3 sequences, with roughly 10% found just once. The input for sequencing was PBMCs from the stem cell graft donor, taken from the stem cell graft. The chain employs TRBV18 and TRBJ1-3, with unresolved D. This receptor was identified in a human donor who donated a stem cell graft to a child with acute lymphoblastic leukemia. The CDR3 coding sequence is TGTGCCAGCTCACCTTTCGACCGGAGCTCTGGAAACACCATATATTTT. It is translated as CASSPFDRSSGNTIYF.